This TCR beta chain is from a study of shared clonotypes between healthy human individuals. Whole-study findings and limits: Donors were few, which limited the genetic and exposure-history diversity represented.

CDR3 size: 12 residues. V was pared by 6 bases and J by 5 bases, with 2 bases of the junction left unmatched. The germline gives CDR1 SNHLY, CDR2 FYNNEI. Donors included only healthy HIV-negative adults lacking recent acute infections or vaccinations. Genomic DNA of unsorted samples came from some 90 million PBMCs. Original handling: ImmunoSEQ gave junction-only sequences without quality scores, so filtering differed. Only in-frame clones appear in the TCRdb table, and some are missing; sequencing was by immunoSEQ multiplex PCR. The DNA gave D and trimming, while V, J and clone size come from that table. The sample records more than 450,000 clones, 70% to 80% being singletons. Notes on this clone: Its specificity is not known.

The sequenced material came from PBMCs. The receptor comes from a woman aged 40 to 50 in good health. Some clones in this sample may be carry-over from other donors' samples. The chain joins TRBV2 to TRBJ2-3; 7 nucleotides line up with TRBD2. CDR3 sequence (DNA): TGTGCCAGCAGCGGACTAGTAGATACGCAGTATTTT. It is translated as CASSGLVDTQYF.